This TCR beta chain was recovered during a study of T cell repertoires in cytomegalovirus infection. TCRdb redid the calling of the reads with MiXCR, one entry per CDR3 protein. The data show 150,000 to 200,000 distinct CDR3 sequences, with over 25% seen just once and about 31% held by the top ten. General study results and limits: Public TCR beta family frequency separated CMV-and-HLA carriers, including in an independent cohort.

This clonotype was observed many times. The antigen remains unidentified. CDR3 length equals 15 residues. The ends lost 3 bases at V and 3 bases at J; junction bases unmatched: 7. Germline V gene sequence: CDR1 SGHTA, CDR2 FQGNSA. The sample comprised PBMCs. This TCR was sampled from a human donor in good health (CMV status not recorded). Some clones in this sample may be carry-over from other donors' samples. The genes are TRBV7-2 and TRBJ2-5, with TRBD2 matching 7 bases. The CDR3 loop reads CASSFERGRKETQYF. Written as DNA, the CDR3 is TGTGCCAGCAGCTTTGAGCGGGGAAGGAAAGAGACCCAGTACTTC.